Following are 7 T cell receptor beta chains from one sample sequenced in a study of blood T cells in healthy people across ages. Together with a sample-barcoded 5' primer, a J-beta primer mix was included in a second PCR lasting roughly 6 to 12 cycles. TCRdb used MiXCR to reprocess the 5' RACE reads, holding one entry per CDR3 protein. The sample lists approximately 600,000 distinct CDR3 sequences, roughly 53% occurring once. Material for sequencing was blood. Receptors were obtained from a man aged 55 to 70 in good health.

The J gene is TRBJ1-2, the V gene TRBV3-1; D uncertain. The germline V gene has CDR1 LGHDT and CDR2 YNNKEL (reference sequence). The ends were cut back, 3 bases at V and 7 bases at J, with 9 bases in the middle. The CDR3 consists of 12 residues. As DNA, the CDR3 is TGTGCCAGCAGCCACCGTTTGAGTGGCTACACCTTC. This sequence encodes CASSHRLSGYTF.

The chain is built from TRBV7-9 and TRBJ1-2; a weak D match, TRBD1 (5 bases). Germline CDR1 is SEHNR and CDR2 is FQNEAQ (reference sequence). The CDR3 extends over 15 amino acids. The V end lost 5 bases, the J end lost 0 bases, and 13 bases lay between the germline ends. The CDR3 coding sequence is TGTGCCAGCAGCATAGAGACGGGGGCTAACTATGGCTACACCTTC. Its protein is CASSIETGANYGYTF.

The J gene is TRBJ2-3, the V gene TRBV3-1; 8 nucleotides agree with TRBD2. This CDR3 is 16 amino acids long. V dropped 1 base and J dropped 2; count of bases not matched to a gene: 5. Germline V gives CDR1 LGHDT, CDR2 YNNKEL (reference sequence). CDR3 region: CASSQGVAGLTDTQYF. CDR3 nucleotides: TGTGCCAGCAGCCAAGGGGTAGCGGGGCTCACAGATACGCAGTATTTT.

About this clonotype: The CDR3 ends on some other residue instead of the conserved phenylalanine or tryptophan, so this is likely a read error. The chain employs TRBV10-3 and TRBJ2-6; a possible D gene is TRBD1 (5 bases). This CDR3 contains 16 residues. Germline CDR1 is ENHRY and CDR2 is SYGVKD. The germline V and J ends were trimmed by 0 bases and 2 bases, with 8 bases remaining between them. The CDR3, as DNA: TGTGCCATCAGTGAGTCCGGCAGGGCTGGGGCCAACGTCCTGACTTCC. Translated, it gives CAISESGRAGANVLTS.

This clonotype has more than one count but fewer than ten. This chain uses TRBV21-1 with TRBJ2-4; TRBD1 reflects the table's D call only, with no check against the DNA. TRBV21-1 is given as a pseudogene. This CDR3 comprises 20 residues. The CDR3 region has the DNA TGTGCCAGCAGCAACCGCTACTCCGGGACAGGGAAGATAGCCAAAAACATTCAGTACTTC. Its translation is CASSNRYSGTGKIAKNIQYF.

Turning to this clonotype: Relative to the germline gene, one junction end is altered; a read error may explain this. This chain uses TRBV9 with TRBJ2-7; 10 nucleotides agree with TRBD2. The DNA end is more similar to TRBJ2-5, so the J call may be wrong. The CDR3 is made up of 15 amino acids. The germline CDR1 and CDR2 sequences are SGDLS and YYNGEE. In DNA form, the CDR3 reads TGTGCCGGCAGCCCCACTAGCGGGGCTTGGGAGACCCAGTACTTC. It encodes CAGSPTSGAWETQYF.

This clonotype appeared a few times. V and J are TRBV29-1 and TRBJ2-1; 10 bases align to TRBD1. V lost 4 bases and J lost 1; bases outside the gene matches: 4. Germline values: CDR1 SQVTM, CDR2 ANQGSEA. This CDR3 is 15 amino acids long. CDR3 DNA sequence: TGCAGCGTTGGCCCGGGACAGGGGTCCTACAATGAGCAGTTCTTC. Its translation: CSVGPGQGSYNEQFF.